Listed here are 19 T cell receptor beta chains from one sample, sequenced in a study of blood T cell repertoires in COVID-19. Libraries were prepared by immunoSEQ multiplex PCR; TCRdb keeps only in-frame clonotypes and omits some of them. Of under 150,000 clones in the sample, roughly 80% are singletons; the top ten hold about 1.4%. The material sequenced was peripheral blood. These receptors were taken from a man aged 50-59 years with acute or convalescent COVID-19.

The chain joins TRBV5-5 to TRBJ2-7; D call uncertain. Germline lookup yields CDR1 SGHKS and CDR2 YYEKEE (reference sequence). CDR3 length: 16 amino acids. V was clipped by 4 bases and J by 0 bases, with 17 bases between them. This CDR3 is CASSPRQAGSSYEQYF. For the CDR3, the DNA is TGTGCCAGCAGCCCGAGACAAGCTGGATCCTCCTACGAGCAGTACTTC.

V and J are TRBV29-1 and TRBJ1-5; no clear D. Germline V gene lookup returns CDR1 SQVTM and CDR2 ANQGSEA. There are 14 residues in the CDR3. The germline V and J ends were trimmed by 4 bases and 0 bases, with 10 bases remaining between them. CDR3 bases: TGCAGCGTTGCATCAAGCAATAGCAATCAGCCCCAGCATTTT. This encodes CSVASSNSNQPQHF.

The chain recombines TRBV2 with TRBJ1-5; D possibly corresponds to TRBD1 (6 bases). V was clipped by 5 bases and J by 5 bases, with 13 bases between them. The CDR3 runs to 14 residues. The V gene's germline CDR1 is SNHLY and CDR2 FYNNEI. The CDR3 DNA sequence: TGTGCCAGCAGTTCCCAGGGGATTGATCAGCCCCAGCATTTT. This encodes CASSSQGIDQPQHF.

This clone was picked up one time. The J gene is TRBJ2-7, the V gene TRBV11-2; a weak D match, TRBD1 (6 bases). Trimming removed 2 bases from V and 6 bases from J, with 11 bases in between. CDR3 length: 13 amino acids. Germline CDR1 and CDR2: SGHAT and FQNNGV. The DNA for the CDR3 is TGTGCCAGCAGCTTATTTGGGACATCCGAGCAGTACGTC. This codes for CASSLFGTSEQYV.

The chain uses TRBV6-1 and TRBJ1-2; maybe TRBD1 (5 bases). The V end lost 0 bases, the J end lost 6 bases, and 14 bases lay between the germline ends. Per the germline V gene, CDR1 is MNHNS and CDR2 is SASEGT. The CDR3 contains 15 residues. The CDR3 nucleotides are TGTGCCAGCAGTGAAGCGGGCGGGGGGTCAGATGGCTACACCTTC. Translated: CASSEAGGGSDGYTF.

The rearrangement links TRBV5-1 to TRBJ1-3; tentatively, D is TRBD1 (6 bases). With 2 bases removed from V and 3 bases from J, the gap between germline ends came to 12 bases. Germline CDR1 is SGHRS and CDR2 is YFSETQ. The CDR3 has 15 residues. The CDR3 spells CASSLQGEHGNTIYF. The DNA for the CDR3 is TGCGCCAGCAGCTTACAGGGAGAGCATGGAAACACCATATATTTT. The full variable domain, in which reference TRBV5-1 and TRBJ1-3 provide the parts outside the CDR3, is KAGVTQTPRYLIKTRGQQVTLSCSPISGHRSVSWYQQTPGQGLQFLFEYFSETQRNKGNFPGRFSGRQFSNSRSEMNVSTLELGDSALYLCASSLQGEHGNTIYFGEGSWLTVV.

The CDR3 sequence is CAWRLQGFSGNTIYF. CDR3 coding DNA: TGTGCCTGGAGGCTACAGGGGTTCTCTGGAAACACCATATATTTT. J is TRBJ1-3 and V is TRBV30, with TRBD1 matching 7 bases. The CDR3 contains 15 residues. Germline V gene lookup returns CDR1 GTSNPN and CDR2 SVGIG (reference sequence). V lost 3 bases, J lost 0 bases, and 5 bases stayed unmatched. The entire variable domain, with the rest obtained from reference TRBV30 and TRBJ1-3, is as follows: SQTIHQWPATLVQPVGSPLSLECTVEGTSNPNLYWYRQAAGRGLQLLFYSVGIGQISSEVPQNLSASRPQDRQFILSSKKLLLSDSGFYLCAWRLQGFSGNTIYFGEGSWLTVV.

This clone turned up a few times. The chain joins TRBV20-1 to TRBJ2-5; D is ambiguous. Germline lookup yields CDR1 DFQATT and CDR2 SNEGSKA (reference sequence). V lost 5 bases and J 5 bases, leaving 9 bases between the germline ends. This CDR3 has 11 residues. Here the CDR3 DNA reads TGCAGTGCTCTCTACCGGGAGACCCAGTACTTC. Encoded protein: CSALYRETQYF.

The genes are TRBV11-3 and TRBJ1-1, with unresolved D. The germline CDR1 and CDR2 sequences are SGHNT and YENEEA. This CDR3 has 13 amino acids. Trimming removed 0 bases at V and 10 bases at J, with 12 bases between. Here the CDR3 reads CASSLDGTGSAFF. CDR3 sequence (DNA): TGTGCCAGCAGCTTAGATGGCACGGGTTCAGCTTTCTTT.

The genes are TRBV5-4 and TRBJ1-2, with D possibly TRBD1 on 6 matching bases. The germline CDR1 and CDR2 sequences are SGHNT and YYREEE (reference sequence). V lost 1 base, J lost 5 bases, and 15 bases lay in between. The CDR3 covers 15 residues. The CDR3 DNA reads TGTGCCAGCAGCTTGCGGGGGGCGCAGCCTTATGGCTACACCTTC. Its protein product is CASSLRGAQPYGYTF.

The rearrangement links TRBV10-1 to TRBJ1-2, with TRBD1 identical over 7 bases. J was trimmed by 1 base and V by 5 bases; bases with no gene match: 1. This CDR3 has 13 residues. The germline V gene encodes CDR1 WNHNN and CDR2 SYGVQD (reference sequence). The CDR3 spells CASSRDSNYGYTF. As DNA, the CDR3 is TGCGCCAGCAGTCGGGACAGTAACTATGGCTACACCTTC.

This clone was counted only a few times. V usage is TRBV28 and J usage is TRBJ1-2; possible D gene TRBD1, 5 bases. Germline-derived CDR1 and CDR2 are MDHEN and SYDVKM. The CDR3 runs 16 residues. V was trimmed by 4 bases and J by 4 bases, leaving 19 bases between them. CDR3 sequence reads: CASSSVGGTEGYGYTF. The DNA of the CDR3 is TGTGCCAGCAGTTCCGTGGGGGGGACGGAGGGCTATGGCTACACCTTC.

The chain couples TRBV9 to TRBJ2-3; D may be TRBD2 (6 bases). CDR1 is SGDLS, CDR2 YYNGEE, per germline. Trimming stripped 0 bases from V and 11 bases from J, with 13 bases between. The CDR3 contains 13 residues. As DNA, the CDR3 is TGTGCCAGCAGCGTAGGTGGGTCCGGGGGGCAGTATTTT. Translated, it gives CASSVGGSGGQYF.

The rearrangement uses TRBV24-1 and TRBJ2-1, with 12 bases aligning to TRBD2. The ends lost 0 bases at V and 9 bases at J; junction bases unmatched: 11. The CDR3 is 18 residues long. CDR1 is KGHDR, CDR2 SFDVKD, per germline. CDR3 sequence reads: CATSDLASGGAGRVEQFF. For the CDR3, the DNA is TGTGCCACCAGTGATTTGGCTAGCGGGGGGGCCGGTCGAGTTGAGCAGTTCTTC.

The CDR3 protein is CASREGGHTNEQFF. The CDR3 bases are TGTGCCAGCAGAGAGGGAGGCCACACCAATGAGCAGTTCTTC. The J gene is TRBJ2-1, the V gene TRBV2; perhaps TRBD2 as D (6 bases). Trimming shortened V by 6 bases and J by 6 bases, and 15 bases separated the two germline ends. The germline CDR1 and CDR2 sequences are SNHLY and FYNNEI. The CDR3 consists of 14 residues.

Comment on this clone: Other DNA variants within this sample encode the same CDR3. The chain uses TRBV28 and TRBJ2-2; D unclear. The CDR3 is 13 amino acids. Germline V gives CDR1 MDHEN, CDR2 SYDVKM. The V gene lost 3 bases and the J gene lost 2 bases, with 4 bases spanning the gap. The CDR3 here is CASSFQNTGELFF. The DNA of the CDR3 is TGTGCCAGCAGTTTCCAAAACACCGGGGAGCTGTTTTTT.

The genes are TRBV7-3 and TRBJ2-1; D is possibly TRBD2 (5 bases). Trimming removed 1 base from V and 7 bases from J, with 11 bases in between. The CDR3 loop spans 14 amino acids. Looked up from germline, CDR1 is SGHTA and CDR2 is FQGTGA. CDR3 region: CASSLMSGTNEQFF. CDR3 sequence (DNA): TGTGCCAGCAGCTTAATGAGCGGAACGAATGAGCAGTTCTTC.

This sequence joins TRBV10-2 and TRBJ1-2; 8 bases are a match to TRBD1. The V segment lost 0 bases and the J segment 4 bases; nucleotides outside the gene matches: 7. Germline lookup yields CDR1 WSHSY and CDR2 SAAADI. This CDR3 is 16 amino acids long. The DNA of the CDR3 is TGCGCCAGCAGTGAGTCGATAGGACAGGGTATCTATGGCTACACCTTC. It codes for CASSESIGQGIYGYTF.

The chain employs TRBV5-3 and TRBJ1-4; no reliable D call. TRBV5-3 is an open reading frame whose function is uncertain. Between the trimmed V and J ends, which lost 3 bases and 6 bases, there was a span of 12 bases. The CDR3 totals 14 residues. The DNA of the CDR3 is TGTGCCAGAAGCTCCAGGAATAGAGATGAAAAACTGTTTTTT. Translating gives CARSSRNRDEKLFF.